The TCR beta chain described here comes from a study of blood T cell repertoires in COVID-19. On the study more broadly: The analysed material was cDNA or gDNA that came from T cells, B-cell-depleted T cells, or PBMCs.

The CDR3 is made up of 16 amino acids. V lost 1 base and J lost 1, with 13 bases in between. Germline V CDR1 and CDR2: SGHRS, YFSETQ. This clone showed up just a few times. Clones were sequenced by immunoSEQ multiplex PCR, and TCRdb holds only the in-frame ones, with some missing. The sample records over 100,000 clones, just under 85% being singletons. The sequencing input was peripheral blood. The chain carries TRBV5-1 and TRBJ2-3; weak D call: TRBD2 (5 bases). This TCR derives from a middle-aged man with active or convalescent COVID-19. The CDR3 here is CASSLSRGLGTDTQYF. The CDR3 DNA is TGCGCCAGCAGCTTGAGTCGGGGTTTGGGCACAGATACGCAGTATTTT.